This T cell receptor beta chain was recorded in a study of vaccination and CD4 T cells after COVID-19. A remark on this clonotype: The antigen is not known.

Described treatment: roughly ten-day PBMC culture with coronavirus spike peptide pools or control peptides (ViraFEST assay). Antigen-specific T cells were expanded with peptide pools by ViraFEST, and TCRs were then sequenced. Cultured CD4+ T cell DNA underwent sequencing with the Oncomine TCR Beta short-read assay. One entry per CDR3 protein, called by TCRdb with MiXCR from the PCR reads. The repertoire consists of under 20,000 distinct CDR3 sequences, with about three fifths occurring once and the leading ten covering approximately 7.5%. Trimming took off 7 bases at V and 7 bases at J, with 19 bases between the two ends. CDR3 size: 14 residues. Germline loops: CDR1 SNHLY, CDR2 FYNNEI.

The sequenced sample was CD4+ T cells from blood, cultured in vitro. This TCR derives from a human donor who had recovered from COVID-19. This chain links TRBV2 with TRBJ1-2; TRBD1 is a possible D gene (6 bases). This CDR3 reads CASTGTGSFSGYTF. CDR3 bases: TGTGCCAGCACCGGCACAGGGTCTTTTTCTGGCTACACCTTC.